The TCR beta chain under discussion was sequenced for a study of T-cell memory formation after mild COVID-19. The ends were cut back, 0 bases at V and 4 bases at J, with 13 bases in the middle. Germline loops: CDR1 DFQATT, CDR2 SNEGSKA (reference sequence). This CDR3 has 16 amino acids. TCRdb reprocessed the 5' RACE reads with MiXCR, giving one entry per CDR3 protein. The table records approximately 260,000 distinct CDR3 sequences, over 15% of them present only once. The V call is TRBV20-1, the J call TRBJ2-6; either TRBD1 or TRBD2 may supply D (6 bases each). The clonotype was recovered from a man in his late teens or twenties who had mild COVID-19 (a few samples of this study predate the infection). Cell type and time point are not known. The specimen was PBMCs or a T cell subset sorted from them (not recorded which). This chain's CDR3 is CSARDPGARGANVLTF. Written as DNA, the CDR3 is TGCAGTGCTAGAGATCCGGGGGCGCGCGGGGCCAACGTCCTGACTTTC.